This entry features one TCR beta chain sequence. Its antigen is unidentified. The CDR3 totals 15 residues. With 2 bases clipped from V and 7 bases from J, the junction kept 5 bases outside the gene matches. In germline, CDR1 is MGHRA, CDR2 YSYEKL. Those who donated were healthy HIV-negative adults, with no recent acute infections or vaccinations reported. Every contributor of samples was a Caucasian grown-up residing in Nashville, Tennessee. The sample belongs to a study of shared clonotypes between healthy human individuals. Profiled with immunoSEQ multiplex PCR; TCRdb holds only in-frame clones, not every one. Counted here are fewer than 500,000 clones, over 75% occurring once; the ten biggest clones make up approximately 12%. Study-wide results and limits: The genetic and exposure-history diversity represented was limited by few donors.

This receptor was taken from a middle-aged woman in good health. Some clones in this sample may be carry-over from other donors' samples. The sequenced sample was PBMCs. This chain joins TRBV4-1 and TRBJ2-7; TRBD2 agrees at 13 bases. CDR3 nucleotides: TGCGCCAGCAGCCAACACGGACTAGCGGGGGATGAGCAGTACTTC. As protein: CASSQHGLAGDEQYF.